These 16 T cell receptor beta chains came from one sample sequenced in a study of blood T cells in healthy people across ages. It was with a sample-barcoded 5' primer and a J-beta primer mix that a second PCR of roughly 7 to 11 cycles was run. From the 5' RACE reads, TCRdb called clonotypes with MiXCR, one entry per CDR3 protein. This sample has around 790,000 distinct CDR3 sequences; about 42% occur once, and the top ten carry about 21%. What was sequenced was blood. The receptors shown here come from a man between 60 and 75 years old in good health.

This clonotype was seen a handful of times. This sequence joins TRBV20-1 and TRBJ2-7; 8 positions match TRBD1. This CDR3 spans 13 amino acids. Germline-derived CDR1 and CDR2 are DFQATT and SNEGSKA (reference sequence). After removal of 3 bases from V and 4 bases from J, the junction contained 5 bases not matched to a gene. DNA of the CDR3: TGCAGTGCTAGGCGGACAGGGATGTACGAGCAGTACTTC. This gives the protein CSARRTGMYEQYF.

The chain has TRBV5-6 and TRBJ2-1, with D uncertain. Trimming removed 2 bases from V and 10 bases from J, with 7 bases in between. CDR3 size: 11 residues. The germline V gene encodes CDR1 SGHDT and CDR2 YYEEEE. The CDR3 loop reads CASSLQAEQFF. DNA for the CDR3: TGTGCCAGCAGCTTACAAGCGGAGCAGTTCTTC.

Details on this clonotype: Germline and junction disagree at one end, which may indicate a read error. V and J are TRBV4-3 and TRBJ2-5; D remains unclear. In germline, CDR1 is LGHNA, CDR2 YSLEER. The CDR3 contains 13 residues. The CDR3, as DNA: TGCGCCAGTAGCCAGAGTGGGATGGAGACCCTGTACTTC. Residues: CASSQSGMETLYF.

V and J are TRBV20-1 and TRBJ2-2; possible D gene TRBD2, 6 bases. V lost 4 bases, J lost 5 bases, and 17 bases lay in between. Per the germline V gene, CDR1 is DFQATT and CDR2 is SNEGSKA (reference sequence). This CDR3 has 15 residues. The CDR3 coding sequence is TGCAGTGCTACCCAATGGGGGGACGGGACCGGGGAGCTGTTTTTT. Translation: CSATQWGDGTGELFF.

The V call is TRBV29-1, the J call TRBJ1-2, with D uncertain. CDR1 and CDR2 (germline): SQVTM, ANQGSEA. V shed 3 bases and J shed 8 bases, with 10 bases lying between them. CDR3 size: 11 residues. The CDR3 DNA reads TGCAGCGTTGATGGGCCGGGGGGCTACACCTTC. Encoded protein: CSVDGPGGYTF.

This clonotype was counted a few times. The chain recombines TRBV20-1 with TRBJ2-3; D possibly corresponds to TRBD1 (6 bases). Trimming left V 1 base short and J 1 base short, with 18 bases between. CDR3 length equals 17 residues. Germline V gene data show CDR1 as DFQATT and CDR2 as SNEGSKA (reference sequence). CDR3 sequence reads: CSARALIRGGGTDTQYF. The CDR3 nucleotides read TGCAGTGCTAGAGCCCTCATCAGGGGTGGAGGCACAGATACGCAGTATTTT.

The sample holds one count of this clonotype. The CDR3 region has the DNA TGTGCCACCAGTGCCGTAGGGGACAGGGGTGAGACCCAGTACTTC. Amino acid sequence: CATSAVGDRGETQYF. The genes are TRBV24-1 and TRBJ2-7; TRBD1 agrees at 10 bases. The DNA end lines up better with TRBJ2-5; the J call may be wrong. The CDR3 spans 15 residues. Germline-derived CDR1 and CDR2 are KGHDR and SFDVKD.

The chain combines TRBV28 with TRBJ1-2; weak D call: TRBD1 (5 bases). In germline, CDR1 is MDHEN, CDR2 SYDVKM. Between the trimmed V and J ends, which lost 1 base and 0 bases, there was a span of 15 bases. The CDR3 length is 17 residues. CDR3 sequence (DNA): TGTGCCAGCAGTTTATATCCCAGGGTGTCCGCTAACTATGGCTACACCTTC. As protein: CASSLYPRVSANYGYTF.

This clonotype was counted at least ten times. At one end the junction does not follow the germline gene, possibly because of a read error. The V call is TRBV5-1, the J call TRBJ2-1; tentatively, D is TRBD1 (5 bases). CDR1 is SGHRS and CDR2 is YFSETQ in the germline V gene. This CDR3 contains 12 residues. DNA for the CDR3: TGTGCCAGCAGCCTGGGGCTGGATGAGCAGTTCTTC. Protein: CASSLGLDEQFF.

This clonotype has a handful of counts. The V and J genes are TRBV6-6 and TRBJ1-2; no definite D call. The germline V gene has CDR1 MNHNY and CDR2 SVGAGI (reference sequence). The CDR3 spans 17 residues. V dropped 4 bases and J dropped 1 base, with 19 bases sitting between them. CDR3 nucleotides: TGTGCCAGCAGTTCGGCGGGGATCGAGTCCCTTAACTATGGCTACACCTTC. As protein: CASSSAGIESLNYGYTF.

The chain joins TRBV4-1 to TRBJ2-2; D is ambiguous. In germline, CDR1 is MGHRA, CDR2 YSYEKL. The CDR3 is made up of 17 amino acids. V lost 2 bases, J lost 4 bases, and 17 bases lay in between. The CDR3 loop is CASSQSRARTSTGELFF. The CDR3 DNA reads TGCGCCAGCAGCCAATCCCGGGCTAGAACCTCCACCGGGGAGCTGTTTTTT.

The chain employs TRBV5-4 and TRBJ2-5; 11 bases match TRBD2. V was clipped by 4 bases and J by 1 base; unmatched bases: 6. Germline CDR1 is SGHNT and CDR2 is YYREEE (reference sequence). This CDR3 has 16 residues. CDR3 region: CASSPPGLAVQETQYF. For the CDR3, the DNA is TGTGCCAGCAGCCCGCCGGGACTAGCGGTCCAAGAGACCCAGTACTTC.

V and J are TRBV7-6 and TRBJ1-4; 7 nucleotides line up with TRBD1. The CDR3 loop spans 15 amino acids. V dropped 5 bases and J dropped 4; count of bases not matched to a gene: 7. CDR1 is SGHVS, CDR2 FNYEAQ, per germline. The CDR3 loop reads CASSPSGQVNEKLFF. CDR3 DNA: TGTGCCAGCAGCCCGTCTGGACAGGTTAATGAAAAACTGTTTTTT.

J is TRBJ2-3 and V is TRBV5-1; perhaps TRBD1 as D (5 bases). Germline CDR1 reads SGHRS; CDR2 reads YFSETQ. CDR3 length: 14 residues. V lost 3 bases, J lost 6 bases, and 14 bases lay in between. CDR3 in amino acids: CASSSTQGRDTQYF. In DNA form, the CDR3 reads TGCGCCAGCAGCTCTACTCAGGGCAGGGATACGCAGTATTTT.

The chain links TRBV29-1 to TRBJ2-3; no reliable D call. Germline CDR1 reads SQVTM; CDR2 reads ANQGSEA. Trimming removed 3 bases from V and 1 base from J, with 11 bases in between. CDR3 size: 14 residues. CDR3 loop: CSVEHGSRTDTQYF. The CDR3 DNA is TGCAGCGTTGAGCACGGGTCCCGCACAGATACGCAGTATTTT.

The J gene is TRBJ2-5, the V gene TRBV7-6; D is ambiguous. The CDR3 is made up of 12 amino acids. The V gene's germline CDR1 is SGHVS and CDR2 FNYEAQ. V gave up 5 bases and J gave up 1 base, with 5 bases separating them. CDR3 loop: CASSISQETQYF. The CDR3 DNA follows: TGTGCCAGCAGCATTTCCCAAGAGACCCAGTACTTC.